These T cell receptor beta chains were read from a single sample in a study of Graves' ophthalmopathy and Graves' hyperthyroidism. TCRdb analysed the multiplex PCR reads with MiXCR anew, one entry per CDR3 protein. Among some 390,000 distinct CDR3 sequences listed, roughly 18% were seen once. The sequenced sample was peripheral blood. Receptors were obtained from a woman between 18 and 29 years old with Graves' ophthalmopathy. The CDR3 runs from the conserved cysteine through the conserved F or W. The order of the fields is D gene, V gene, clone size, J gene, CDR3 protein, CDR3 DNA. A D gene is named only where the DNA matches it firmly. Only part of the rows carry a size: once, few, many, or a class if the clone is expanded.

D gene: TRBD2
V gene: TRBV15
clone size: many
J gene: TRBJ2-7
CDR3 protein: CATSRGTSPLQDEQYF
CDR3 DNA: TGTGCCACCAGCAGAGGGACTAGCCCGCTCCAAGACGAGCAGTACTTC

D gene: TRBD1
V gene: TRBV5-1
clone size: many
J gene: TRBJ1-3
CDR3 protein: CASSLSPGQGAGNTIYF
CDR3 DNA: TGCGCCAGCAGCTTATCACCGGGACAGGGTGCTGGAAACACCATATATTTT

D gene: -
V gene: TRBV12-3/TRBV12-4
clone size: -
J gene: TRBJ1-5
CDR3 protein: CASSNGQFLYSNQPQHF
CDR3 DNA: TGTGCCAGCAGTAACGGACAGTTTCTATATAGCAATCAGCCCCAGCATTTT

D gene: TRBD1
V gene: TRBV6-1
clone size: few
J gene: TRBJ2-7
CDR3 protein: CASSEAGQGGSYEQYF
CDR3 DNA: TGTGCCAGCAGTGAAGCCGGACAGGGTGGGTCCTACGAGCAGTACTTC

D gene: TRBD2
V gene: TRBV7-9
clone size: -
J gene: TRBJ2-7
CDR3 protein: CASSTRTRRYEQYF
CDR3 DNA: TGTGCCAGCAGCACCCGGACTAGAAGATACGAGCAGTACTTC

D gene: TRBD2
V gene: TRBV7-2
clone size: many
J gene: TRBJ2-7
CDR3 protein: CASSETSGGEYEQYF
CDR3 DNA: TGTGCCAGCAGCGAAACTAGCGGGGGGGAGTACGAGCAGTACTTC

D gene: -
V gene: TRBV7-3
clone size: many
J gene: TRBJ2-2
CDR3 protein: CASSLPSRTGELFF
CDR3 DNA: TGTGCCAGCAGCTTACCTAGCCGCACCGGGGAGCTGTTTTTT

D gene: TRBD1
V gene: TRBV12-3/TRBV12-4
clone size: many
J gene: TRBJ2-5
CDR3 protein: CASSLGPDRVPYF
CDR3 DNA: TGTGCCAGCAGTTTAGGCCCCGACAGGGTCCCGTACTTC

D gene: -
V gene: TRBV4-2
clone size: many
J gene: TRBJ2-7
CDR3 protein: CASSQGGTDYEQYF
CDR3 DNA: TGTGCCAGCAGCCAGGGAGGCACTGACTACGAGCAGTACTTC

D gene: -
V gene: TRBV12-3/TRBV12-4
clone size: -
J gene: TRBJ1-2
CDR3 protein: CASSLLGDGYTF
CDR3 DNA: TGTGCCAGCAGTTTATTGGGTGATGGCTACACCTTC

D gene: -
V gene: TRBV20-1
clone size: -
J gene: TRBJ1-2
CDR3 protein: CSAEVNGYTF
CDR3 DNA: TGCAGTGCTGAGGTAAATGGCTACACCTTC

D gene: -
V gene: TRBV27
clone size: many
J gene: TRBJ1-2
CDR3 protein: CASKENGGYTF
CDR3 DNA: TGTGCCAGCAAGGAGAATGGTGGCTACACCTTC

D gene: -
V gene: TRBV3-1
clone size: many
J gene: TRBJ1-1
CDR3 protein: CASSLWARGTNTEAFF
CDR3 DNA: TGTGCCAGCAGCCTTTGGGCCCGCGGAACGAACACTGAAGCTTTCTTT

D gene: -
V gene: TRBV12-3/TRBV12-4
clone size: -
J gene: TRBJ2-5
CDR3 protein: CASSFQSVRVGTQYF
CDR3 DNA: TGTGCCAGCAGTTTTCAAAGTGTTCGGGTGGGGACCCAGTACTTC

D gene: -
V gene: TRBV28
clone size: -
J gene: TRBJ2-5
CDR3 protein: CASRSVGGQETQYF
CDR3 DNA: TGTGCCAGCAGAAGCGTGGGGGGGCAGGAGACCCAGTACTTC

D gene: -
V gene: TRBV28
clone size: many
J gene: TRBJ2-2
CDR3 protein: CAGGTANTGELFF
CDR3 DNA: TGTGCCGGTGGGACTGCGAACACCGGGGAGCTGTTTTTT

D gene: -
V gene: TRBV6-4
clone size: many
J gene: TRBJ1-1
CDR3 protein: CASTQRGLVNTEAFF
CDR3 DNA: TGTGCCAGCACCCAAAGGGGGTTAGTGAACACTGAAGCTTTCTTT

D gene: TRBD2
V gene: TRBV12-5
clone size: many
J gene: TRBJ2-3
CDR3 protein: CASGSGATDTQYF
CDR3 DNA: TGTGCTAGTGGGAGCGGGGCCACAGATACGCAGTATTTT

D gene: TRBD1
V gene: TRBV27
clone size: many
J gene: TRBJ1-5
CDR3 protein: CASMRYTGGSSNQPQHF
CDR3 DNA: TGTGCCAGCATGAGGTATACAGGGGGCTCTAGCAATCAGCCCCAGCATTTT

D gene: -
V gene: TRBV28
clone size: many
J gene: TRBJ1-2
CDR3 protein: CASSSGPIGNYGYTF
CDR3 DNA: TGTGCCAGCAGTTCCGGCCCCATAGGGAACTATGGCTACACCTTC

D gene: -
V gene: TRBV6-2/TRBV6-3
clone size: many
J gene: TRBJ1-2
CDR3 protein: CASSYEGGVQGRGYGYTF
CDR3 DNA: TGTGCCAGCAGTTACGAGGGAGGCGTACAGGGACGCGGCTATGGCTACACCTTC

D gene: -
V gene: TRBV20-1
clone size: many
J gene: TRBJ2-7
CDR3 protein: CSARTGLSPDLYEQYF
CDR3 DNA: TGCAGTGCCCGGACGGGACTCTCGCCAGACCTCTACGAGCAGTACTTC

D gene: -
V gene: TRBV3-1
clone size: many
J gene: TRBJ1-1
CDR3 protein: CASSQAGAVNTEAFF
CDR3 DNA: TGTGCCAGCAGCCAAGCCGGGGCAGTGAACACTGAAGCTTTCTTT

D gene: -
V gene: TRBV10-3
clone size: many
J gene: TRBJ2-7
CDR3 protein: CAISERTDSYEQYF
CDR3 DNA: TGTGCCATCAGTGAGAGGACGGATTCCTACGAGCAGTACTTC

D gene: TRBD1
V gene: TRBV6-2/TRBV6-3
clone size: -
J gene: TRBJ2-7
CDR3 protein: CASSYSSGTAYEQYF
CDR3 DNA: TGTGCCAGCAGTTACTCCTCCGGGACAGCCTACGAGCAGTACTTC

D gene: TRBD1
V gene: TRBV24-1
clone size: many
J gene: TRBJ1-2
CDR3 protein: CATSDSTGGASYGYTF
CDR3 DNA: TGTGCCACCAGTGATTCTACAGGGGGCGCATCCTATGGCTACACCTTC

D gene: -
V gene: TRBV13
clone size: many
J gene: TRBJ1-1
CDR3 protein: CASSLGRSGEAFF
CDR3 DNA: TGTGCCAGCAGCTTAGGCCGGTCGGGTGAAGCTTTCTTT

D gene: -
V gene: TRBV10-3
clone size: many
J gene: TRBJ2-2
CDR3 protein: CAIRGAAGELFF
CDR3 DNA: TGTGCCATCAGGGGGGCGGCCGGGGAGCTGTTTTTT

D gene: -
V gene: TRBV12-3/TRBV12-4
clone size: many
J gene: TRBJ2-3
CDR3 protein: CASSLSQGWTDTQYF
CDR3 DNA: TGTGCCAGCAGTTTGTCGCAGGGATGGACAGATACGCAGTATTTT

D gene: -
V gene: TRBV15
clone size: -
J gene: TRBJ2-7
CDR3 protein: CATSRDRGTLAYEQYF
CDR3 DNA: TGTGCCACCAGCAGAGATCGGGGGACCCTTGCCTACGAGCAGTACTTC

D gene: TRBD1
V gene: TRBV6-1
clone size: many
J gene: TRBJ1-5
CDR3 protein: CASSELRTGGNQPQHF
CDR3 DNA: TGTGCCAGCAGTGAACTGAGGACAGGGGGCAATCAGCCCCAGCATTTT

D gene: -
V gene: TRBV28
clone size: many
J gene: TRBJ2-7
CDR3 protein: CASRASWGPDEQYF
CDR3 DNA: TGTGCCAGCAGAGCGTCGTGGGGCCCGGACGAGCAGTACTTC

D gene: TRBD1
V gene: TRBV30
clone size: -
J gene: TRBJ2-5
CDR3 protein: CAWSVWDRSQETQYF
CDR3 DNA: TGTGCCTGGAGTGTTTGGGACAGGAGCCAAGAGACCCAGTACTTC

D gene: -
V gene: TRBV28
clone size: many
J gene: TRBJ2-7
CDR3 protein: CASSLSQGNHEQYF
CDR3 DNA: TGTGCCAGCAGTTTATCCCAGGGCAACCACGAGCAGTACTTC

D gene: -
V gene: TRBV12-3/TRBV12-4
clone size: many
J gene: TRBJ1-1
CDR3 protein: CASSSRDAEAFF
CDR3 DNA: TGTGCCAGCAGTTCCCGGGACGCTGAAGCTTTCTTT

D gene: TRBD1
V gene: TRBV6-2/TRBV6-3
clone size: many
J gene: TRBJ1-5
CDR3 protein: CASSYSARTGGNNQPQHF
CDR3 DNA: TGTGCCAGCAGTTACTCAGCCCGGACAGGGGGCAATAATCAGCCCCAGCATTTT

D gene: -
V gene: TRBV20-1
clone size: many
J gene: TRBJ1-5
CDR3 protein: CSARDSNQPQHF
CDR3 DNA: TGCAGTGCTCGGGACAGCAATCAGCCCCAGCATTTT

D gene: -
V gene: TRBV3-1
clone size: -
J gene: TRBJ1-1
CDR3 protein: CASSPRVVGDSEAFF
CDR3 DNA: TGTGCCAGCAGCCCTCGGGTGGTTGGGGACTCTGAAGCTTTCTTT

D gene: TRBD2
V gene: TRBV27
clone size: -
J gene: TRBJ2-7
CDR3 protein: CASSHGLAGYEQYF
CDR3 DNA: TGTGCCAGCAGTCACGGACTAGCGGGCTACGAGCAGTACTTC

D gene: -
V gene: TRBV10-3
clone size: many
J gene: TRBJ2-7
CDR3 protein: CAISDPLLEQYF
CDR3 DNA: TGTGCCATCAGTGACCCCCTGCTAGAGCAGTACTTC

D gene: -
V gene: TRBV4-3
clone size: many
J gene: TRBJ1-3
CDR3 protein: CASSQDRSTIYF
CDR3 DNA: TGCGCCAGCAGCCAAGATAGGAGCACCATATATTTT

D gene: -
V gene: TRBV5-4
clone size: many
J gene: TRBJ1-2
CDR3 protein: CASSLDSISSNYGYTF
CDR3 DNA: TGTGCCAGCAGCTTGGATAGTATATCCTCTAACTATGGCTACACCTTC

D gene: -
V gene: TRBV13
clone size: many
J gene: TRBJ1-1
CDR3 protein: CASSLGEGLNTEAFF
CDR3 DNA: TGTGCCAGCAGCCTAGGTGAGGGATTGAACACTGAAGCTTTCTTT

D gene: -
V gene: TRBV11-2
clone size: many
J gene: TRBJ1-2
CDR3 protein: CASSLTVDYGYTF
CDR3 DNA: TGTGCCAGCAGCTTGACGGTCGACTATGGCTACACCTTC

D gene: -
V gene: TRBV12-3/TRBV12-4
clone size: few
J gene: TRBJ1-6
CDR3 protein: CASSRGWSYNSPLHF
CDR3 DNA: TGTGCCAGCAGTCGAGGGTGGTCCTATAATTCACCCCTCCACTTT

D gene: -
V gene: TRBV10-3
clone size: many
J gene: TRBJ2-5
CDR3 protein: CAISALRGPETQYF
CDR3 DNA: TGTGCCATCAGTGCTCTCCGCGGGCCCGAGACCCAGTACTTC

D gene: -
V gene: TRBV7-9
clone size: -
J gene: TRBJ1-1
CDR3 protein: CASSQLLGSNTEAFF
CDR3 DNA: TGTGCCAGCAGCCAACTCCTGGGATCTAACACTGAAGCTTTCTTT

D gene: -
V gene: TRBV7-9
clone size: many
J gene: TRBJ2-5
CDR3 protein: CASSLPLGDQETQYF
CDR3 DNA: TGTGCCAGCAGCCTCCCCTTGGGGGACCAAGAGACCCAGTACTTC

D gene: -
V gene: TRBV6-1
clone size: -
J gene: TRBJ1-6
CDR3 protein: CASSKTGRDNSPLHF
CDR3 DNA: TGTGCCAGCAGTAAGACAGGCAGGGATAATTCACCCCTCCACTTT

D gene: -
V gene: TRBV6-1
clone size: many
J gene: TRBJ2-7
CDR3 protein: CASSQPRRGSYEQYF
CDR3 DNA: TGTGCCAGCAGCCAACCCCGGCGGGGCTCCTACGAGCAGTACTTC

D gene: TRBD1
V gene: TRBV4-2
clone size: many
J gene: TRBJ1-2
CDR3 protein: CASSQVSGQGDGYTF
CDR3 DNA: TGTGCCAGCAGCCAAGTATCGGGACAGGGCGATGGCTACACCTTC

D gene: TRBD2
V gene: TRBV20-1
clone size: many
J gene: TRBJ2-2
CDR3 protein: CSAKFAGRAGELFF
CDR3 DNA: TGCAGTGCCAAGTTTGCAGGGAGGGCCGGGGAGCTGTTTTTT

D gene: -
V gene: TRBV7-6
clone size: many
J gene: TRBJ1-1
CDR3 protein: CASSPNVYTEAFF
CDR3 DNA: TGTGCCAGCAGCCCTAACGTATACACTGAAGCTTTCTTT

D gene: -
V gene: TRBV7-2
clone size: many
J gene: TRBJ1-3
CDR3 protein: CASSLGVSGNTIYF
CDR3 DNA: TGTGCCAGCAGCTTAGGGGTGTCCGGAAACACCATATATTTT

D gene: -
V gene: TRBV20-1
clone size: many
J gene: TRBJ1-2
CDR3 protein: CSATPYTQVGYTF
CDR3 DNA: TGCAGTGCTACGCCTTATACACAGGTTGGCTACACCTTC